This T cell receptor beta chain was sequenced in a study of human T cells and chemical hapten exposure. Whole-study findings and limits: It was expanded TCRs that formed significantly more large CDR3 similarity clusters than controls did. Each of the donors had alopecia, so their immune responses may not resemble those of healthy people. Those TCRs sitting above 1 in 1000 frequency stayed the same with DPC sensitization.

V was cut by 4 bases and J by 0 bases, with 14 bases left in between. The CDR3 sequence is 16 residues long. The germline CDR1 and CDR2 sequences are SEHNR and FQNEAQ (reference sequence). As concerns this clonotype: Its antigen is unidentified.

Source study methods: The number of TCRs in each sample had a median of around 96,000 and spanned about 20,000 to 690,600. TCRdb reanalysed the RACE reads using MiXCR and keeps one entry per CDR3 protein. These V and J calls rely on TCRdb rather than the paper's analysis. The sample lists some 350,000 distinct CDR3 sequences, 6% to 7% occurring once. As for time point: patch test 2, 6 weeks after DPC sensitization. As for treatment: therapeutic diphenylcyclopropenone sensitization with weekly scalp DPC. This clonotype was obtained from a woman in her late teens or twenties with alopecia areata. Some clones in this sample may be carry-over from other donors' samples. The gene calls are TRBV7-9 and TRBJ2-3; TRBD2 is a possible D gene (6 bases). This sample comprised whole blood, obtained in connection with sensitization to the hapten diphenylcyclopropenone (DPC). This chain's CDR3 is CASSSGRGTSTDTQYF. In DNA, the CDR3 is TGTGCCAGCAGCTCCGGCCGGGGGACTAGCACAGATACGCAGTATTTT.